The 5 T cell receptor beta chains below all came from one sample that was sequenced in a study of cytotoxic CD8 clonotypes in ibrutinib-treated CLL. Assay: immunoSEQ multiplex PCR; the TCRdb copy retains only in-frame clones and omits some. Here the sample spans about 270,000 clones, approximately 76% being singletons. The input for sequencing was PBMCs, taken at disease progression, from a patient treated with ibrutinib. These receptors all stem from a human donor with chronic lymphocytic leukemia.

The chain recombines TRBV7-8 with TRBJ2-5, with TRBD1 identical over 8 bases. This CDR3 has 14 residues. Germline V gives CDR1 SGHVS, CDR2 FQNEAQ. Unmatched junction bases numbered 3, after V lost 1 base and J lost 5 bases. DNA for the CDR3: TGTGCCAGCAGCTTAGGGACAGGGCGCGAGACCCAGTACTTC. Protein: CASSLGTGRETQYF. The whole variable domain, remainder taken from reference TRBV7-8 and TRBJ2-5, is GAGVSQSPRYKVAKRGQDVALRCDPISGHVSLFWYQQALGQGPEFLTYFQNEAQLDKSGLPSDRFFAERPEGSVSTLKIQRTQQEDSAVYLCASSLGTGRETQYFGPGTRLLVL.

V and J are TRBV7-6 and TRBJ2-7; 8 positions agree with TRBD1. The CDR3 sequence is 13 residues long. Losses at the gene ends were 6 bases for V and 3 bases for J; bases not matched to a gene: 4. From germline, CDR1 is SGHVS and CDR2 FNYEAQ. The CDR3 DNA follows: TGTGCCAGCAGTAAGGACAGGGACTACGAGCAGTACTTC. Its protein is CASSKDRDYEQYF.

J is TRBJ2-1 and V is TRBV28; possible D gene TRBD2, 6 bases. Germline assignment: CDR1 MDHEN and CDR2 SYDVKM. This CDR3 has 16 amino acids. The V and J ends lost 2 bases and 4 bases respectively, with 15 bases between them. The CDR3 spells CASSLRIVAAYNEQFF. The DNA for the CDR3 is TGTGCCAGCAGTTTAAGGATTGTAGCGGCGTACAATGAGCAGTTCTTC.

This clone appeared once. This rearrangement joins TRBV6-6 to TRBJ2-5; unclear D gene. Germline-derived CDR1 and CDR2 are MNHNY and SVGAGI (reference sequence). The CDR3 loop spans 12 amino acids. Trimming pared 0 bases from V and 6 bases from J, leaving 5 bases between. CDR3 DNA sequence: TGTGCCAGCAGTTACTCGTTGAAGACCCAGTACTTC. This encodes CASSYSLKTQYF.

This clone was observed a handful of times. The chain has TRBV29-1 and TRBJ1-1; 7 nucleotides match TRBD1. Germline CDR1 is SQVTM and CDR2 is ANQGSEA. This CDR3 comprises 13 residues. Unmatched junction bases numbered 9, after V lost 7 bases and J lost 4 bases. CDR3 nucleotide sequence: TGCAGCGCTCATAGGGCAGGGGGCACTGAAGCTTTCTTT. Translated: CSAHRAGGTEAFF.